One and the same sample provided the 30 T cell receptor beta chains below, sequenced in a study of breast tumors, draining lymph nodes, adjacent tissues. From the multiplex PCR reads, TCRdb called clonotypes with MiXCR, one entry per CDR3 protein. The sample comprises under 25,000 distinct CDR3 sequences, 45% to 75% of which are singletons, and 14% rests with the top ten. The sequenced sample was breast tumor tissue. The receptors come from a female donor with breast cancer. Some clones in this sample may be carry-over from other donors' samples.

This clonotype was observed at least ten times. The chain employs TRBV5-8 and TRBJ1-1; D gene unclear. CDR1 and CDR2 from the germline V gene are SGHTS and YDEGEE. Trimming shortened V by 2 bases and J by 9 bases, and 5 bases separated the two germline ends. The CDR3 sequence is 10 residues long. CDR3 sequence: CASSFQQAFF. The CDR3 DNA reads TGTGCCAGCAGCTTTCAACAAGCTTTCTTT. Looking up the rest from reference TRBV5-8 and TRBJ1-1 gives the full variable domain: EAGVTQSPTHLIKTRGQQATLRCSPISGHTSVYWYQQALGLGLQFLLWYDEGEERNRGNFPPRFSGRQFPNYSSELNVNALELEDSALYLCASSFQQAFFGQGTRLTVV.

This clonotype was picked up many times. The chain couples TRBV6-6 to TRBJ2-5, with 9 nucleotides matching TRBD2. Germline V gene lookup returns CDR1 MNHNY and CDR2 SVGAGI (reference sequence). The trim removed 0 bases at V and 5 bases at J, leaving 7 bases unmatched. The CDR3 totals 16 residues. CDR3 sequence (DNA): TGTGCCAGCAGTTACTCTAGCGGGAGAAACGTCGAGACCCAGTACTTC. This sequence encodes CASSYSSGRNVETQYF.

This clonotype was seen ten or more times. Here the CDR3 reads CASSPGQGAMNTEAFF. In nucleotides, the CDR3 is TGTGCCAGCAGCCCGGGACAGGGGGCTATGAACACTGAAGCTTTCTTT. V and J are TRBV7-9 and TRBJ1-1, with 12 bases aligning to TRBD1. The germline CDR1 and CDR2 sequences are SEHNR and FQNEAQ (reference sequence). After removal of 5 bases from V and 0 bases from J, the junction contained 4 bases not matched to a gene. This CDR3 comprises 16 residues.

This clonotype was observed once. A read error is likely, as this CDR3 ends without the conserved phenylalanine or tryptophan. It is unclear where the CDR3 begins or ends on the DNA, so no DNA is shown, and the CDR3 is as TCRdb lists it. The chain links TRBV10-3 to TRBJ2-5; TRBD2 was called by the table and not checked on the DNA. The CDR3 is 8 amino acids in total, end residues counted. CDR1 and CDR2 from the germline V gene are ENHRY and SYGVKD. CDR3 amino acids: CASSPPGP.

This clonotype came up many times. The chain recombines TRBV4-2 with TRBJ1-4, with 7 bases identical to TRBD1. Trimming cost V 6 bases and J 5 bases; bases outside gene matches: 0. The CDR3 totals 12 residues. Germline values: CDR1 LGHNA, CDR2 YNFKEQ. CDR3 bases: TGTGCCAGCAGACAGGGGAATGAAAAACTGTTTTTT. This translates into CASRQGNEKLFF.

In DNA form, the CDR3 reads TGTGCCAGCAGCTCTCGCCCGGGACAGGGGGATGGCTACACCTTC. This translates into CASSSRPGQGDGYTF. The chain employs TRBV3-1 and TRBJ1-2, with 11 bases matching TRBD1. Germline CDR1 and CDR2: LGHDT and YNNKEL (reference sequence). CDR3 length: 15 amino acids. V gave up 5 bases and J gave up 6 bases; unmatched junction bases: 8.

This clonotype has at least ten counts. The chain employs TRBV15 and TRBJ1-1, with a weak D call TRBD1 (5 bases). Germline V gene sequence: CDR1 LNHNV, CDR2 YYDKDF (reference sequence). V was cut by 1 base and J by 3 bases, with 6 bases left in between. The CDR3 consists of 13 residues. The CDR3 sequence: CATSRGGDTEAFF. DNA of the CDR3: TGTGCCACCAGCAGAGGAGGGGACACTGAAGCTTTCTTT.

By sample fraction, this clonotype is medium-sized (0.01 to 0.1%). The chain recombines TRBV4-3 with TRBJ1-3; D not resolved. Trimming took off 0 bases at V and 4 bases at J, with 4 bases between the two ends. The CDR3 contains 13 residues. Looked up from germline, CDR1 is LGHNA and CDR2 is YSLEER. The chain's CDR3 is CASSQDPGNTIYF. Here the CDR3 DNA reads TGCGCCAGCAGCCAAGATCCAGGAAACACCATATATTTT.

This clonotype was observed at least ten times. The chain couples TRBV27 to TRBJ2-6, with 11 nucleotides matching TRBD2. The CDR3 extends over 18 amino acids. J lost 3 bases, V lost 6 bases, and 10 bases had no gene match. Per the germline V gene, CDR1 is MNHEY and CDR2 is SMNVEV (reference sequence). In DNA form, the CDR3 reads TGTGCCAGCAGCCCCGGGCCTAGCGGGGGGTATGGGGCCAACGTCCTGACTTTC. Residues: CASSPGPSGGYGANVLTF.

The chain employs TRBV19 and TRBJ1-4, with a tentative D call TRBD1 (5 bases). Germline V CDR1 and CDR2: LNHDA, SQIVND (reference sequence). CDR3 size: 16 residues. V shed 5 bases and J shed 0 bases, with 13 bases lying between them. Here the CDR3 DNA reads TGTGCCAGTAGTTACGGGAGGGGACCAACTAATGAAAAACTGTTTTTT. Protein sequence: CASSYGRGPTNEKLFF. Based on the CDR3 plus reference TRBV19 and TRBJ1-4, the full variable domain is DGGITQSPKYLFRKEGQNVTLSCEQNLNHDAMYWYRQDPGQGLRLIYYSQIVNDFQKGDIAEGYSVSREKKESFPLTVTSAQKNPTAFYLCASSYGRGPTNEKLFFGSGTQLSVL.

V usage is TRBV2 and J usage is TRBJ1-5, with D maybe TRBD1 (6 bases). The CDR3 extends over 15 amino acids. Trimming removed 7 bases from V and 3 bases from J, with 16 bases in between. CDR1 and CDR2 from the germline V gene are SNHLY and FYNNEI. The CDR3 nucleotides are TGTGCCAGCACCGACAGGCCGAATATCAATCAGCCCCAGCATTTT. Protein: CASTDRPNINQPQHF.

There are many counts of this clonotype. The J gene is TRBJ2-4, the V gene TRBV20-1; 9 bases map to TRBD1. The CDR3 runs to 14 residues. V trimming: 6 bases; J trimming: 6 bases; junction bases outside the gene matches: 9. Germline-derived CDR1 and CDR2 are DFQATT and SNEGSKA (reference sequence). Here the CDR3 DNA reads TGCAGTGCCGCGTTCCAGGGACAGGGAAACATTCAGTACTTC. Protein product: CSAAFQGQGNIQYF.

In its sample, this clonotype ranks as medium-sized (0.01 to 0.1%). The chain has TRBV9 and TRBJ1-2, with TRBD1 as a possible D gene (5 bases). From germline, CDR1 is SGDLS and CDR2 YYNGEE. Trimming stripped 4 bases from V and 9 bases from J, with 16 bases between. This CDR3 has 13 residues. The CDR3 sequence is CASSSQSGERYTF. Written as DNA, the CDR3 is TGTGCCAGCAGCTCCCAATCGGGGGAGCGCTACACCTTC.

This clonotype counts as medium-sized. V usage is TRBV20-1 and J usage is TRBJ2-7; 7 bases fit TRBD1. CDR1 is DFQATT, CDR2 SNEGSKA, per germline (reference sequence). The CDR3 is 11 amino acids. The CDR3 sequence is CSGTVAYEQYF. CDR3 in DNA: TGCAGCGGGACAGTCGCCTACGAGCAGTACTTC.

This clonotype was detected ten times or more. The chain carries TRBV19 and TRBJ2-5; D unclear. The CDR3 length is 15 residues. Germline values: CDR1 LNHDA, CDR2 SQIVND (reference sequence). V shed 6 bases and J shed 7 bases, with 21 bases lying between them. The CDR3 here is CASRTKGWAEGTQYF. CDR3 DNA sequence: TGTGCCAGTAGAACGAAAGGCTGGGCGGAAGGGACCCAGTACTTC.

Concerning this clonotype: At one end, the junction sequence differs from germline, possibly due to a read error. The chain joins TRBV12-3 or TRBV12-4 to TRBJ2-3, with D hard to call. Gene TRBJ1-5 matches the end of the DNA better, so the J call may be wrong. The CDR3 contains 15 residues. The CDR3 region is CTSSFLGGIADTQHF. CDR3 DNA sequence: TGTACCAGCAGTTTTTTGGGAGGGATCGCAGATACGCAGCATTTT.

This clonotype was found once. This chain links TRBV7-2 with TRBJ2-7; D is unresolved. Germline lookup yields CDR1 SGHTA and CDR2 FQGNSA. V gave up 0 bases and J gave up 4 bases, with 13 bases separating them. The CDR3 spans 15 residues. The CDR3 loop is CASSLAAASLYEQYF. The CDR3 DNA reads as TGTGCCAGCAGCTTAGCGGCAGCATCCCTTTACGAGCAGTACTTC.

J is TRBJ2-7 and V is TRBV11-3, with TRBD2 matching over 9 bases. Germline V gene data show CDR1 as SGHNT and CDR2 as YENEEA. With 4 bases clipped from V and 3 bases from J, the junction kept 10 bases outside the gene matches. This CDR3 comprises 16 residues. CDR3 bases: TGTGCCAGCAGCTCACGGGCTAGCGGGATTAACTACGAGCAGTACTTC. Its protein is CASSSRASGINYEQYF.

This clonotype was counted ten times or more. A single base separates this from a much larger clone, so it may be a read error. The chain combines TRBV20-1 with TRBJ2-1, with 13 bases aligning to TRBD2. V trimming: 1 base; J trimming: 9 bases; junction bases outside the gene matches: 6. The CDR3 loop spans 15 amino acids. Germline lookup yields CDR1 DFQATT and CDR2 SNEGSKA (reference sequence). CDR3 coding DNA: TGCAGTGCTAGAGTAGGACTAGCGGGAGCAATTGAGCAGTTCTTC. This translates into CSARVGLAGAIEQFF.

This clonotype has ten or more counts. The gene calls are TRBV25-1 and TRBJ1-2, with D tentatively TRBD1 (5 bases). This CDR3 comprises 14 residues. Per germline, CDR1 MGHDK and CDR2 SYGVNS. Trimming shortened V by 1 base and J by 9 bases, and 15 bases separated the two germline ends. DNA of the CDR3: TGTGCCAGCAGTGAATCGCGGGGCTATTCGAGCTACACCTTC. This codes for CASSESRGYSSYTF.

There are many counts of this clonotype. This sequence joins TRBV11-2 and TRBJ2-5; no clear D. The germline V gene encodes CDR1 SGHAT and CDR2 FQNNGV. The CDR3 is 14 residues long. V lost 1 base to trimming and J lost 0 bases, with 6 bases between them. CDR3 amino acids: CASSLVRDQETQYF. In DNA form, the CDR3 reads TGTGCCAGCAGCTTAGTAAGGGACCAAGAGACCCAGTACTTC.

V and J are TRBV7-2 and TRBJ1-2; D is uncertain. Per germline, CDR1 SGHTA and CDR2 FQGNSA. Between the trimmed V and J ends, which lost 4 bases and 4 bases, there was a span of 13 bases. The CDR3 totals 14 residues. The CDR3 DNA reads as TGTGCCAGCAGCTCCCCCGGACGGTCCTATGGCTACACCTTC. Translated, it gives CASSSPGRSYGYTF.

The chain employs TRBV7-2 and TRBJ2-5; D uncertain. Trimming cost V 4 bases and J 3 bases, with 12 bases left between them. This CDR3 spans 14 amino acids. Germline CDR1 is SGHTA and CDR2 is FQGNSA. CDR3 sequence: CASSSRLVEETQYF. DNA for the CDR3: TGTGCCAGCAGCTCACGATTAGTGGAAGAGACCCAGTACTTC.

A single count supports this clonotype. The rearrangement links TRBV20-1 to TRBJ1-5, with TRBD1 matching over 7 bases. V lost 3 bases to trimming and J lost 5 bases; unmatched junction nucleotides: 10. The CDR3 covers 15 residues. Germline V gives CDR1 DFQATT, CDR2 SNEGSKA (reference sequence). The CDR3 sequence: CSARVGTATYQPQHF. The CDR3 nucleotides read TGCAGTGCTAGGGTAGGGACAGCTACTTATCAGCCCCAGCATTTT.

The V and J genes are TRBV7-9 and TRBJ2-1, with 10 bases aligning to TRBD2. CDR3 size: 14 residues. V was pared by 7 bases and J by 8 bases, with 8 bases of the junction left unmatched. Germline CDR1 reads SEHNR; CDR2 reads FQNEAQ (reference sequence). CDR3 sequence: CASKIAGGGDEQFF. DNA for the CDR3: TGTGCCAGCAAGATAGCGGGGGGAGGGGATGAGCAGTTCTTC.

This clonotype was observed at least ten times. Just one base apart from a much larger clone, this may be a read error. The chain recombines TRBV6-5 with TRBJ2-7; TRBD2 is a possible D gene (5 bases). Germline CDR1 MNHEY, CDR2 SVGAGI. The length of the CDR3 is 13 residues. V was trimmed by 7 bases and J by 5 bases, leaving 15 bases between them. The CDR3 DNA sequence: TGTGCCAGCACCCAGACGGGAATAAACGAGCAGTACTTC. This sequence encodes CASTQTGINEQYF.

V is TRBV5-8 and J is TRBJ2-7, with TRBD2 matching 10 bases. The CDR3 covers 13 residues. Germline loops: CDR1 SGHTS, CDR2 YDEGEE. Trimming took 6 bases from V and 5 from J; bases not matched to a gene: 5. The CDR3 loop reads CASTNLAGDEQYF. The CDR3, as DNA: TGTGCCAGCACCAATCTAGCGGGAGACGAGCAGTACTTC.

The chain joins TRBV20-1 to TRBJ2-2, with TRBD1 matching over 7 bases. This CDR3 region has 13 residues. Germline-derived CDR1 and CDR2 are DFQATT and SNEGSKA (reference sequence). V dropped 4 bases and J dropped 8; count of bases not matched to a gene: 7. CDR3 region: CSATDRVRGELFF. The CDR3 coding sequence is TGCAGTGCTACAGACAGGGTCAGGGGGGAGCTGTTTTTT.

This clonotype was seen repeatedly, ten times or more. The chain uses TRBV28 and TRBJ2-7; D may be TRBD1 (5 bases). Per the germline V gene, CDR1 is MDHEN and CDR2 is SYDVKM. CDR3 length: 14 amino acids. The ends were cut back, 3 bases at V and 0 bases at J, with 9 bases in the middle. In nucleotides, the CDR3 is TGTGCCAGCAGTTTTCAGGGTAGCTCCTACGAGCAGTACTTC. It codes for CASSFQGSSYEQYF.

This chain links TRBV2 with TRBJ1-3, with D possibly being TRBD1 (5 bases). The CDR3 consists of 15 residues. Germline V CDR1 and CDR2: SNHLY, FYNNEI. Trimming shortened V by 6 bases and J by 6 bases, and 18 bases separated the two germline ends. The CDR3 loop is CASSTSGQGKNTIYF. For the CDR3, the DNA is TGTGCCAGCAGCACATCTGGGCAGGGCAAAAACACCATATATTTT.